A selection of T cell receptor beta chains follows, all from one sample in a study of blood T cell repertoires in COVID-19. This table comes from immunoSEQ multiplex PCR, and its TCRdb copy is limited to in-frame clones, with some not included. The sample has some 50,000 clones; about four fifths are singletons. What was sequenced was peripheral blood. The receptors stem from a human donor in a cohort sampled during active COVID-19. Each CDR3 is given with its conserved first and last residue. The order of the fields is D gene, CDR3 length, J gene, clone size, V gene, CDR3 protein, CDR3 DNA. D genes are given only for firm matches. Not every row has a clone size; where given, it reads once, few, many or a size class.

D gene: .
CDR3 length: 16
J gene: TRBJ1-5
clone size: .
V gene: TRBV7-2
CDR3 protein: CASSSHSVLVNQPQHF
CDR3 DNA: TGTGCCAGCAGCTCCCATTCGGTTCTAGTCAATCAGCCCCAGCATTTT

D gene: .
CDR3 length: 15
J gene: TRBJ1-2
clone size: .
V gene: TRBV7-6
CDR3 protein: CASSDRQALMNGYTF
CDR3 DNA: TGTGCCAGCAGCGATCGACAGGCCCTCATGAATGGCTACACCTTC

D gene: .
CDR3 length: 16
J gene: TRBJ2-3
clone size: .
V gene: TRBV3-1/TRBV3-2
CDR3 protein: CASSRSSWLSTDTQYF
CDR3 DNA: TGTGCCAGCAGCAGATCTAGTTGGCTCAGCACAGATACGCAGTATTTT

D gene: .
CDR3 length: 15
J gene: TRBJ1-3
clone size: .
V gene: TRBV9
CDR3 protein: CASSVDTTSGNTIYF
CDR3 DNA: TGTGCCAGCAGCGTAGACACAACCTCTGGAAACACCATATATTTT

D gene: .
CDR3 length: 14
J gene: TRBJ1-2
clone size: .
V gene: TRBV7-2
CDR3 protein: CASSPPKGLYGYTF
CDR3 DNA: TGTGCCAGCAGCCCCCCCAAGGGGCTCTATGGCTACACCTTC

D gene: TRBD2
CDR3 length: 19
J gene: TRBJ2-1
clone size: once
V gene: TRBV4-1
CDR3 protein: CASSQPPGTSGGAYNEQFF
CDR3 DNA: TGCGCCAGCAGCCAACCACCCGGGACTAGCGGGGGGGCCTACAATGAGCAGTTCTTC

D gene: .
CDR3 length: 14
J gene: TRBJ1-1
clone size: .
V gene: TRBV28
CDR3 protein: CASAVGGRNTEAFF
CDR3 DNA: TGTGCCAGCGCGGTTGGGGGGAGGAACACTGAAGCTTTCTTT

D gene: .
CDR3 length: 17
J gene: TRBJ1-2
clone size: .
V gene: TRBV15
CDR3 protein: CATSPRLSEGGVSGYTF
CDR3 DNA: TGTGCCACCAGCCCTCGCCTTAGCGAAGGGGGAGTGAGTGGCTACACCTTC

D gene: .
CDR3 length: 14
J gene: TRBJ1-1
clone size: .
V gene: TRBV3-1/TRBV3-2
CDR3 protein: CASRSDSLNTEAFF
CDR3 DNA: TGTGCCAGCAGATCCGACAGTCTGAACACTGAAGCTTTCTTT

D gene: .
CDR3 length: 14
J gene: TRBJ1-1
clone size: .
V gene: TRBV28
CDR3 protein: CASSLTGPIPEAFF
CDR3 DNA: TGTGCCAGCAGTCTAACAGGTCCTATACCTGAAGCTTTCTTT

D gene: .
CDR3 length: 13
J gene: TRBJ1-2
clone size: .
V gene: TRBV3-1/TRBV3-2
CDR3 protein: CASSQTAFYGYTF
CDR3 DNA: TGTGCCAGCAGCCAAACAGCCTTCTATGGCTACACCTTC

D gene: TRBD1
CDR3 length: 13
J gene: TRBJ2-7
clone size: .
V gene: TRBV2
CDR3 protein: CASSRDRPDEQYF
CDR3 DNA: TGTGCCAGCAGCCGGGACAGGCCTGACGAGCAGTACTTC

D gene: .
CDR3 length: 13
J gene: TRBJ2-7
clone size: .
V gene: TRBV7-2
CDR3 protein: CASSRYTTYEQYF
CDR3 DNA: TGTGCCAGCAGCCGCTACACTACCTACGAGCAGTACTTC

D gene: TRBD1
CDR3 length: 17
J gene: TRBJ2-6
clone size: many
V gene: TRBV5-8
CDR3 protein: CASSLGQGAFGANVLTF
CDR3 DNA: TGTGCCAGCAGTTTGGGACAGGGGGCATTTGGGGCCAACGTCCTGACTTTC

D gene: .
CDR3 length: 17
J gene: TRBJ1-1
clone size: .
V gene: TRBV7-6
CDR3 protein: CASASQSGVVMNTEAFF
CDR3 DNA: TGTGCCAGCGCCAGTCAGTCAGGGGTTGTGATGAACACTGAAGCTTTCTTT

D gene: .
CDR3 length: 14
J gene: TRBJ1-1
clone size: few
V gene: TRBV15
CDR3 protein: CATSRATGRPEAFF
CDR3 DNA: TGTGCCACCAGCAGAGCAACAGGGCGGCCTGAAGCTTTCTTT

D gene: TRBD2
CDR3 length: 17
J gene: TRBJ2-7
clone size: .
V gene: TRBV7-8
CDR3 protein: CASSSSRLAGSSYEQYF
CDR3 DNA: TGTGCCAGCAGCTCATCGCGACTAGCGGGTAGCTCCTACGAGCAGTACTTC

D gene: .
CDR3 length: 12
J gene: TRBJ2-1
clone size: .
V gene: TRBV10-3
CDR3 protein: CAISEMSNEQFF
CDR3 DNA: TGTGCCATCAGTGAAATGTCAAATGAGCAGTTCTTC

D gene: .
CDR3 length: 13
J gene: TRBJ1-2
clone size: .
V gene: TRBV3-1/TRBV3-2
CDR3 protein: CASSRQGPEGYTF
CDR3 DNA: TGTGCCAGCAGTAGGCAGGGGCCTGAGGGCTACACCTTC

D gene: .
CDR3 length: 16
J gene: TRBJ1-5
clone size: .
V gene: TRBV2
CDR3 protein: CASNLRDKGFGQPQHF
CDR3 DNA: TGTGCCAGCAATCTCCGGGACAAGGGATTCGGTCAGCCCCAGCATTTT

D gene: .
CDR3 length: 14
J gene: TRBJ1-4
clone size: once
V gene: TRBV9
CDR3 protein: CASSQGRTNEKLFF
CDR3 DNA: TGTGCCAGCAGTCAGGGGCGAACTAATGAAAAACTGTTTTTT

D gene: TRBD1
CDR3 length: 17
J gene: TRBJ2-7
clone size: .
V gene: TRBV4-1
CDR3 protein: CASSRNNGGQGLEEQYF
CDR3 DNA: TGCGCCAGCAGCCGGAATAACGGGGGACAGGGCCTGGAAGAGCAGTACTTC

D gene: .
CDR3 length: 13
J gene: TRBJ1-2
clone size: .
V gene: TRBV29-1
CDR3 protein: CSVEEGRTYGYTF
CDR3 DNA: TGCAGCGTTGAGGAGGGGCGGACCTATGGCTACACCTTC

D gene: .
CDR3 length: 15
J gene: TRBJ2-5
clone size: .
V gene: TRBV5-5
CDR3 protein: CASSSTPTGQETQYF
CDR3 DNA: TGTGCCAGCAGCTCGACGCCTACCGGGCAAGAGACCCAGTACTTC

D gene: TRBD1
CDR3 length: 14
J gene: TRBJ2-7
clone size: .
V gene: TRBV5-4
CDR3 protein: CASSSAGGSYEQYF
CDR3 DNA: TGTGCCAGCAGCTCGGCAGGGGGATCCTACGAGCAGTACTTC

D gene: .
CDR3 length: 17
J gene: TRBJ2-5
clone size: .
V gene: TRBV13
CDR3 protein: CASSSRSTGIHQETQYF
CDR3 DNA: TGTGCCAGCAGCTCCCGTTCGACGGGGATACATCAAGAGACCCAGTACTTC

D gene: TRBD1
CDR3 length: 15
J gene: TRBJ2-7
clone size: .
V gene: TRBV2
CDR3 protein: CASSEYVGQGYEQYF
CDR3 DNA: TGTGCCAGCAGTGAATACGTGGGACAGGGCTACGAGCAGTACTTC

D gene: .
CDR3 length: 17
J gene: TRBJ2-7
clone size: .
V gene: TRBV4-1
CDR3 protein: CASSQPETDTTAYEQYF
CDR3 DNA: TGCGCCAGCAGCCAACCCGAGACAGACACGACCGCCTACGAGCAGTACTTC

D gene: .
CDR3 length: 15
J gene: TRBJ1-1
clone size: .
V gene: TRBV6-1
CDR3 protein: CASSEVSGMNTEAFF
CDR3 DNA: TGTGCCAGCAGTGAAGTCTCGGGGATGAACACTGAAGCTTTCTTT

D gene: TRBD1
CDR3 length: 14
J gene: TRBJ1-5
clone size: .
V gene: TRBV6-5
CDR3 protein: CASSGQGWNQPQHF
CDR3 DNA: TGTGCCAGCAGCGGACAGGGGTGGAATCAGCCCCAGCATTTT

D gene: .
CDR3 length: 15
J gene: TRBJ2-6
clone size: .
V gene: TRBV28
CDR3 protein: CASRAWSSGANVLTF
CDR3 DNA: TGTGCCAGCAGGGCGTGGAGCTCTGGGGCCAACGTCCTGACTTTC

D gene: .
CDR3 length: 12
J gene: TRBJ1-2
clone size: .
V gene: TRBV5-1
CDR3 protein: CASSYGVYGYTF
CDR3 DNA: TGCGCCAGCAGCTACGGAGTTTATGGCTACACCTTC

D gene: TRBD2
CDR3 length: 15
J gene: TRBJ2-7
clone size: .
V gene: TRBV5-5
CDR3 protein: CASSQRTSVSYEQYF
CDR3 DNA: TGTGCCAGCAGCCAACGGACTAGCGTCTCCTACGAGCAGTACTTC

D gene: TRBD1
CDR3 length: 17
J gene: TRBJ2-6
clone size: .
V gene: TRBV3-1/TRBV3-2
CDR3 protein: CASSQRAGGSGANVLTF
CDR3 DNA: TGTGCCAGCAGCCAAAGGGCAGGGGGTTCTGGGGCCAACGTCCTGACTTTC

D gene: .
CDR3 length: 15
J gene: TRBJ1-4
clone size: .
V gene: TRBV18
CDR3 protein: CASSPRAQVNEKLFF
CDR3 DNA: TGTGCCAGCTCACCTAGAGCACAGGTTAATGAAAAACTGTTTTTT

D gene: .
CDR3 length: 15
J gene: TRBJ1-1
clone size: .
V gene: TRBV5-4
CDR3 protein: CASSHFPTGGTEAFF
CDR3 DNA: TGTGCCAGCAGCCATTTCCCTACGGGAGGCACTGAAGCTTTCTTT

D gene: .
CDR3 length: 13
J gene: TRBJ1-2
clone size: .
V gene: TRBV5-1
CDR3 protein: CASASGDSYGYTF
CDR3 DNA: TGCGCCAGCGCTTCCGGGGATTCCTATGGCTACACCTTC

D gene: .
CDR3 length: 15
J gene: TRBJ1-3
clone size: .
V gene: TRBV30
CDR3 protein: CAWSVWAGLTNTIYF
CDR3 DNA: TGTGCCTGGAGTGTATGGGCAGGTTTGACGAACACCATATATTTT

D gene: .
CDR3 length: 16
J gene: TRBJ1-1
clone size: .
V gene: TRBV15
CDR3 protein: CATGAVRGGLNTEAFF
CDR3 DNA: TGTGCCACCGGAGCGGTGAGGGGGGGTCTGAACACTGAAGCTTTCTTT

D gene: TRBD2
CDR3 length: 15
J gene: TRBJ2-5
clone size: .
V gene: TRBV19
CDR3 protein: CASRETSGGGETQYF
CDR3 DNA: TGTGCCAGTAGGGAGACTAGCGGGGGGGGAGAGACCCAGTACTTC

D gene: .
CDR3 length: 15
J gene: TRBJ1-4
clone size: .
V gene: TRBV29-1
CDR3 protein: CSVEEPGPTNEKLFF
CDR3 DNA: TGCAGCGTTGAAGAACCGGGTCCAACTAATGAAAAACTGTTTTTT

D gene: TRBD1
CDR3 length: 15
J gene: TRBJ2-1
clone size: .
V gene: TRBV6-5
CDR3 protein: CASSSGTEIYNEQFF
CDR3 DNA: TGTGCCAGCAGTTCCGGGACAGAAATTTACAATGAGCAGTTCTTC

D gene: .
CDR3 length: 11
J gene: TRBJ2-7
clone size: few
V gene: TRBV6-5
CDR3 protein: CASRNTAEQYF
CDR3 DNA: TGTGCCAGCAGGAACACCGCAGAGCAGTACTTC

D gene: .
CDR3 length: 13
J gene: TRBJ2-7
clone size: once
V gene: TRBV12-3/TRBV12-4
CDR3 protein: CASSRQVSYEQYF
CDR3 DNA: TGTGCCAGCAGTAGACAGGTCTCCTACGAGCAGTACTTC

D gene: TRBD1
CDR3 length: 16
J gene: TRBJ2-6
clone size: .
V gene: TRBV24-1
CDR3 protein: CATSDPTGAGANVLTF
CDR3 DNA: TGTGCCACCAGTGACCCAACAGGGGCTGGGGCCAACGTCCTGACTTTC

D gene: .
CDR3 length: 13
J gene: TRBJ1-5
clone size: .
V gene: TRBV19
CDR3 protein: CASSRQHYQPQHF
CDR3 DNA: TGTGCCAGTAGTAGACAGCATTATCAGCCCCAGCATTTT

D gene: TRBD1
CDR3 length: 14
J gene: TRBJ2-7
clone size: .
V gene: TRBV27
CDR3 protein: CASSPGQGILEQYF
CDR3 DNA: TGTGCCAGTTCGCCGGGACAGGGGATTCTGGAGCAGTACTTC

D gene: TRBD2
CDR3 length: 17
J gene: TRBJ2-1
clone size: few
V gene: TRBV27
CDR3 protein: CASSSGTSGGVGNEQFF
CDR3 DNA: TGTGCCAGCAGTTCGGGGACTAGCGGGGGGGTGGGCAATGAGCAGTTCTTC

D gene: TRBD1
CDR3 length: 14
J gene: TRBJ2-7
clone size: once
V gene: TRBV29-1
CDR3 protein: CSVGGTGESYEQYF
CDR3 DNA: TGCAGCGTTGGTGGGACAGGGGAATCCTACGAGCAGTACTTC

D gene: TRBD1
CDR3 length: 12
J gene: TRBJ2-7
clone size: .
V gene: TRBV28
CDR3 protein: CASSLPGTAFNF
CDR3 DNA: TGTGCCAGCAGTTTACCCGGGACAGCCTTTAATTTC

D gene: TRBD1
CDR3 length: 16
J gene: TRBJ2-7
clone size: .
V gene: TRBV6-5
CDR3 protein: CASSYEGTASSYEQYF
CDR3 DNA: TGTGCCAGCAGTTACGAAGGGACAGCCAGCTCCTACGAGCAGTACTTC

D gene: .
CDR3 length: 14
J gene: TRBJ2-1
clone size: .
V gene: TRBV2
CDR3 protein: CASSGQGSYNEQFF
CDR3 DNA: TGTGCCAGCAGTGGTCAGGGGTCCTACAATGAGCAGTTCTTC

D gene: TRBD1
CDR3 length: 13
J gene: TRBJ2-7
clone size: .
V gene: TRBV19
CDR3 protein: CASSSQDRGEQYF
CDR3 DNA: TGTGCCAGTAGTTCCCAGGACAGGGGCGAGCAGTACTTC

D gene: .
CDR3 length: 15
J gene: TRBJ2-7
clone size: .
V gene: TRBV28
CDR3 protein: CASSLGWGGENEQYF
CDR3 DNA: TGTGCCAGCAGCCTCGGTTGGGGCGGGGAGAACGAGCAGTACTTC

D gene: TRBD1
CDR3 length: 18
J gene: TRBJ1-5
clone size: .
V gene: TRBV2
CDR3 protein: CASRDSGTGILSNQPQHF
CDR3 DNA: TGTGCCAGCAGGGATTCCGGGACAGGGATTCTTAGCAATCAGCCCCAGCATTTT

D gene: TRBD1
CDR3 length: 13
J gene: TRBJ1-5
clone size: few
V gene: TRBV2
CDR3 protein: CASGDREWQPQHF
CDR3 DNA: TGTGCCAGCGGGGACAGGGAGTGGCAGCCCCAGCATTTT

D gene: .
CDR3 length: 13
J gene: TRBJ2-7
clone size: .
V gene: TRBV24-1
CDR3 protein: CATSAPGFYEQYF
CDR3 DNA: TGTGCCACCAGTGCCCCAGGGTTCTACGAGCAGTACTTC